This T cell receptor beta chain was retrieved from a study of shared clonotypes between healthy human individuals. A word on this clone: Antigen: not known.

V lost 6 bases to trimming and J lost 3 bases, with 15 bases between them. The germline V gene encodes CDR1 MDHEN and CDR2 SYDVKM. This CDR3 contains 14 residues. Per the original data handling: For the immunoSEQ data, sequences were junction-only without quality scores, so filtering differed. Profiling relied on immunoSEQ multiplex PCR, and the TCRdb table lists in-frame clones only, not all of them. V, J and clone size are those of that table, while D and trimming were read from the DNA. The table lists more than 2,000,000 clones, 90% to 95% of them singletons. Whole-study results and caveats: Generation probabilities of non-shared clonotypes were lower (relative to those shared by all four donors). Clonotype sharing among donors, it was expected, would be affected by sequencing depth. The study generally estimated greater richness for naive than memory subsets.

This clonotype was sampled from a man in his late teens or twenties in good health. The chain joins TRBV28 to TRBJ2-7; either TRBD1 or TRBD2 may fit D (5 bases each). What was sequenced was naive CD4+ T cells sorted from blood. The subset here: CD45RA+ positively selected. The CDR3 DNA reads TGTGCCAGCAGCTCCGGGACCCTAGACTACGAGCAGTACTTC. Translation gives CASSSGTLDYEQYF.